A single sample gave rise to the 27 T cell receptor beta chains below, sequenced in a study of beta chain features in type 1 diabetes (dated by TCRdb to the late 2010s). Library preparation was by the immunoSEQ multiplex PCR assay. All of the isolated RNA was reverse transcribed with the High Capacity cDNA Reverse Transcription Kit, so expressed TCRB transcripts were sequenced. TCRdb obtained this table from immuneACCESS and retained in-frame rearrangements with V and J assigned. These tables miss some clones; where compared with another copy, unresolved V genes account for less than half of the shortfall, and the remainder is unexplained. Counted in this sample were about 150,000 clones; around 10% of them appeared once. The top ten constitute 2% to 2.5% of the sample. Sequencing was done on a sample of central memory CD4+ T cells from blood. The receptors stem from a young man in good health.

This clone was observed a handful of times. V is TRBV7-2 and J is TRBJ1-5; weak D call: TRBD1 (6 bases). V shed 5 bases and J shed 5 bases, with 13 bases lying between them. Germline CDR1 SGHTA, CDR2 FQGNSA. This CDR3 comprises 14 residues. CDR3 nucleotides: TGTGCCAGCAGCCGACTACAGGGTGATCAGCCCCAGCATTTT. This codes for CASSRLQGDQPQHF.

This clone was seen a few times. The rearrangement links TRBV5-1 to TRBJ2-1, with 10 nucleotides matching TRBD2. The CDR3 length is 16 residues. V lost 4 bases and J lost 11; bases outside the gene matches: 15. Per germline, CDR1 SGHRS and CDR2 YFSETQ. CDR3 sequence reads: CASSPMTSGPYEQQFF. For the CDR3, the DNA is TGCGCCAGCAGCCCCATGACTAGCGGGCCGTACGAGCAGCAGTTCTTC. Drawing the rest from reference TRBV5-1 and TRBJ2-1, the complete variable domain is KAGVTQTPRYLIKTRGQQVTLSCSPISGHRSVSWYQQTPGQGLQFLFEYFSETQRNKGNFPGRFSGRQFSNSRSEMNVSTLELGDSALYLCASSPMTSGPYEQQFFGPGTRLTVL.

This chain uses TRBV9 with TRBJ2-3, with D hard to call. The CDR3 totals 17 residues. Trimming removed 0 bases at V and 2 bases at J, with 16 bases between. The germline CDR1 and CDR2 sequences are SGDLS and YYNGEE. The CDR3 region has the DNA TGTGCCAGCAGCGTAGAGGGTGGATATGGATTCACAGATACGCAGTATTTT. Translated: CASSVEGGYGFTDTQYF.

At least ten counts were recorded for this clone. The sample contains more than one DNA sequence encoding this CDR3. The gene calls are TRBV7-2 and TRBJ2-6, with D hard to call. The CDR3 has 15 residues. Germline V gives CDR1 SGHTA, CDR2 FQGNSA. The V end lost 1 base, the J end lost 0 bases, and 4 bases lay between the germline ends. CDR3 loop: CASSLGSSGANVLTF. In DNA, the CDR3 is TGTGCCAGCAGCTTAGGAAGCTCTGGGGCCAACGTCCTGACTTTC. The full variable domain, rest sourced from reference TRBV7-2 and TRBJ2-6, is GAGVSQSPSNKVTEKGKDVELRCDPISGHTALYWYRQSLGQGLEFLIYFQGNSAPDKSGLPSDRFSAERTGGSVSTLTIQRTQQEDSAVYLCASSLGSSGANVLTFGAGSRLTVL.

This clone appeared a single time. This rearrangement joins TRBV29-1 to TRBJ2-7; weak D call: TRBD2 (6 bases). From germline, CDR1 is SQVTM and CDR2 ANQGSEA. The CDR3 is 13 residues long. V lost 8 bases and J 3 bases, leaving 17 bases between the germline ends. The CDR3 region is CSSLGTGSYEQYF. CDR3 in DNA: TGCAGCTCCCTAGGGACCGGGAGCTACGAGCAGTACTTC.

In its sample, this clone was seen a few times. This chain connects TRBV7-9 to TRBJ1-2; D may be TRBD1 (6 bases). The CDR3 has 15 amino acids. Deletions cut 3 bases from V and 4 bases from J, with 15 bases between. In germline, CDR1 is SEHNR, CDR2 FQNEAQ (reference sequence). The CDR3 spells CASSFMADRFYGYTF. The CDR3 nucleotides are TGTGCCAGCAGCTTTATGGCCGACAGGTTCTATGGCTACACCTTC. The variable domain in full, with the rest retrieved from reference TRBV7-9 and TRBJ1-2, is DTGVSQNPRHKITKRGQNVTFRCDPISEHNRLYWYRQTLGQGPEFLTYFQNEAQLEKSRLLSDRFSAERPKGSFSTLEIQRTEQGDSAMYLCASSFMADRFYGYTFGSGTRLTVV.

The table lists this clone with a few counts. The J gene is TRBJ2-7, the V gene TRBV18; D remains ambiguous. The CDR3 loop spans 12 amino acids. The germline V gene has CDR1 KGHSH and CDR2 LQKENI. Trimming removed 3 bases at V and 8 bases at J, with 11 bases between. The CDR3 is CASSPDRSKQYF. CDR3 coding DNA: TGTGCCAGCTCACCTGACCGTAGCAAGCAGTACTTC.

V usage is TRBV29-1 and J usage is TRBJ1-1; D is undetermined. This CDR3 is 12 amino acids long. V lost 6 bases to trimming and J lost 5 bases, with 13 bases between them. Germline lookup yields CDR1 SQVTM and CDR2 ANQGSEA. This CDR3 is CSVQEDRTEAFF. The DNA for the CDR3 is TGCAGCGTCCAGGAGGATAGGACTGAAGCTTTCTTT.

CDR3 in amino acids: CASGPVAVGTQYF. The CDR3 DNA reads as TGTGCCAGCGGCCCGGTGGCCGTTGGGACCCAGTACTTC. The chain has TRBV2 and TRBJ2-5; no firm D call. This CDR3 has 13 amino acids. CDR1 and CDR2 from the germline V gene are SNHLY and FYNNEI. Trimming left V 8 bases short and J 7 bases short, with 17 bases between.

The chain carries TRBV30 and TRBJ2-2; the match to TRBD2 covers 10 bases. CDR1 GTSNPN and CDR2 SVGIG come from the germline V gene (reference sequence). This CDR3 contains 15 residues. The V gene end was trimmed by 5 bases and the J gene end by 4 bases; junction bases not matched to a gene: 7. The CDR3, as DNA: TGTGCCTGGGCTCCGAGCGGGGGGGTCACCGGGGAGCTGTTTTTT. This codes for CAWAPSGGVTGELFF.

This clone has a handful of counts. Written as DNA, the CDR3 is TGCAGCGTACTCCAGGGGGCCCCCCCAAACTACGAGCAGTACTTC. The encoded protein is CSVLQGAPPNYEQYF. The V gene is TRBV29-1, the J gene TRBJ2-7; the match to TRBD1 covers 8 bases. Trimming at V came to 6 bases and at J to 3 bases, leaving 13 bases not matched to a gene. CDR1 is SQVTM, CDR2 ANQGSEA, per germline. This CDR3 is 15 amino acids long.

This clone has more than one count but fewer than ten. This sequence joins TRBV4-2 and TRBJ2-3; 8 bases agree with TRBD2. V dropped 0 bases and J dropped 3; count of bases not matched to a gene: 2. Germline lookup yields CDR1 LGHNA and CDR2 YNFKEQ. This CDR3 has 15 residues. The CDR3 DNA sequence: TGTGCCAGCAGCCAAGAGGCGGGGGGAACAGATACGCAGTATTTT. Translated: CASSQEAGGTDTQYF.

This clone appeared a few times. The V and J genes are TRBV28 and TRBJ1-1; possibly TRBD1 for D (6 bases). CDR3 size: 13 residues. Trimming left V 5 bases short and J 5 bases short, with 12 bases between. Per the germline V gene, CDR1 is MDHEN and CDR2 is SYDVKM. This CDR3 is CASSPPRGTEAFF. CDR3 nucleotide sequence: TGTGCCAGCAGTCCACCTAGGGGGACTGAAGCTTTCTTT.

The chain employs TRBV14 and TRBJ1-2, with D unresolved. The germline V gene has CDR1 SGHDN and CDR2 FVKESK. The CDR3 is 15 residues long. V was trimmed by 0 bases and J by 4 bases, leaving 12 bases between them. The CDR3 sequence is CASSQDFEAGYGYTF. DNA of the CDR3: TGTGCCAGCAGCCAAGATTTCGAAGCGGGCTATGGCTACACCTTC.

The chain joins TRBV10-3 to TRBJ1-1; D not resolved. Looked up from germline, CDR1 is ENHRY and CDR2 is SYGVKD. This CDR3 spans 14 amino acids. Trimming cost V 0 bases and J 0 bases, with 5 bases left between them. In DNA form, the CDR3 reads TGTGCCATCAGTGAGTCCACCGTGAACACTGAAGCTTTCTTT. It is translated as CAISESTVNTEAFF.

The chain couples TRBV4-3 to TRBJ2-3, with 9 bases identical to TRBD1. The CDR3 covers 15 residues. Germline V CDR1 and CDR2: LGHNA, YSLEER. The V and J ends lost 3 bases and 5 bases, in that order; junction bases with no gene match: 6. CDR3 DNA: TGCGCCAGCAGCCAGCAACAGGGGGCTGGAGATACGCAGTATTTT. This encodes CASSQQQGAGDTQYF.

This sequence joins TRBV7-2 and TRBJ2-7; D might be TRBD1 (5 bases). V was cut by 1 base and J by 6 bases, with 13 bases left in between. The germline V gene has CDR1 SGHTA and CDR2 FQGNSA. CDR3 length: 14 residues. CDR3 loop: CASSLEGRRGEQYF. The CDR3 region has the DNA TGTGCCAGCAGCTTAGAAGGACGAAGGGGCGAGCAGTACTTC.

This clone occurred a few times. The chain links TRBV20-1 to TRBJ1-2; no clear D. The germline V gene has CDR1 DFQATT and CDR2 SNEGSKA (reference sequence). V lost 2 bases and J 11 bases, leaving 12 bases between the germline ends. The CDR3 spans 11 residues. The CDR3 reads CSARRDQSYTF. The CDR3 nucleotides are TGCAGTGCTAGACGCGACCAGTCGTACACCTTC.

The V gene is TRBV9, the J gene TRBJ2-2; TRBD1 matches at 8 bases. CDR1 is SGDLS, CDR2 YYNGEE, per germline. This CDR3 has 15 residues. J gave up 7 bases and V 4 bases, and 9 bases lay outside the gene matches. CDR3 sequence reads: CASSNPQGGIGELFF. The CDR3 bases are TGTGCCAGCAGCAACCCACAGGGGGGTATCGGGGAGCTGTTTTTT.

This chain uses TRBV7-9 with TRBJ1-2, with TRBD1 as a possible D gene (5 bases). The germline CDR1 and CDR2 sequences are SEHNR and FQNEAQ (reference sequence). Trimming cost V 3 bases and J 2 bases, with 16 bases left between them. There are 16 residues in the CDR3. This CDR3 reads CASSLGLPDSNYGYTF. The CDR3 DNA sequence: TGTGCCAGCAGCTTGGGACTCCCCGACAGCAACTATGGCTACACCTTC.

This clone occurred a few times. This chain connects TRBV4-3 to TRBJ2-3; maybe TRBD1 (5 bases). The ends were cut back, 6 bases at V and 5 bases at J, with 12 bases in the middle. CDR1 LGHNA and CDR2 YSLEER come from the germline V gene. The CDR3 contains 13 residues. CDR3 region: CASSLTELDTQYF. Here the CDR3 DNA reads TGCGCCAGCAGTCTGACAGAATTAGATACGCAGTATTTT.

V is TRBV9 and J is TRBJ2-1; D is ambiguous. Germline V gene lookup returns CDR1 SGDLS and CDR2 YYNGEE. Trimming stripped 0 bases from V and 4 bases from J, with 11 bases between. The CDR3 has 15 amino acids. CDR3 residues: CASSVDLREYNEQFF. The CDR3 bases are TGTGCCAGCAGCGTAGATTTAAGAGAATACAATGAGCAGTTCTTC.

J is TRBJ1-4 and V is TRBV30, with 7 positions matching TRBD1. Germline V gene sequence: CDR1 GTSNPN, CDR2 SVGIG (reference sequence). This CDR3 contains 15 residues. With 5 bases clipped from V and 8 bases from J, the junction kept 14 bases outside the gene matches. CDR3 protein: CAWGTPTGVKEKLFF. For the CDR3, the DNA is TGTGCCTGGGGAACCCCCACAGGGGTTAAGGAAAAACTGTTTTTT.

J is TRBJ2-7 and V is TRBV29-1, with TRBD2 matching over 10 bases. The CDR3 has 14 amino acids. With V trimmed by 7 bases and J by 0 bases, 6 bases remained unmatched. Germline-derived CDR1 and CDR2 are SQVTM and ANQGSEA. The CDR3 reads CSGGTSESSYEQYF. For the CDR3, the DNA is TGCAGCGGCGGGACTAGCGAGAGCTCCTACGAGCAGTACTTC.

This chain links TRBV4-2 with TRBJ2-1, with 7 bases matching TRBD2. CDR1 and CDR2 from the germline V gene are LGHNA and YNFKEQ. V trimming: 0 bases; J trimming: 3 bases; junction bases outside the gene matches: 17. The length of the CDR3 is 20 residues. DNA for the CDR3: TGTGCCAGCAGCCAAGATGGACGGGGGGTCCAGCTACAAGGCTACAATGAGCAGTTCTTC. Residues: CASSQDGRGVQLQGYNEQFF.

In this sample, this clone turned up a few times. The gene calls are TRBV6-6 and TRBJ1-5; D is perhaps TRBD1 (5 bases). V lost 0 bases, J lost 7 bases, and 10 bases lay in between. This CDR3 comprises 14 residues. In germline, CDR1 is MNHNY, CDR2 SVGAGI (reference sequence). CDR3 residues: CASSYSVGGQPQHF. The CDR3 DNA reads TGTGCCAGCAGTTACTCGGTCGGGGGACAGCCCCAGCATTTT.

A few counts support this clone. The chain recombines TRBV27 with TRBJ1-1; D not certain. In germline, CDR1 is MNHEY, CDR2 SMNVEV (reference sequence). The CDR3 has 15 amino acids. Trimming cost V 5 bases and J 0 bases, with 13 bases left between them. CDR3 in amino acids: CASSLRPPLNTEAFF. CDR3 in DNA: TGTGCCAGCAGTCTCAGACCACCCTTGAACACTGAAGCTTTCTTT.